Listed here is a single T cell receptor beta chain. The antigen remains undetermined. The sample belongs to a study of OX40 agonist ivuxolimab in advanced cancers. About the research overall: Ivuxolimab, an agonist antibody against OX40 (CD134), was given to patients. Points from the study as a whole: With doses of 0.1-3.0 mg/kg, partial responders showed among the lowest clonal expansion. CD4+ T cells averaged fewer expanded clones than CD8+ T cells.

CDR1 is SGHKS and CDR2 is YYEKEE in the germline V gene (reference sequence). With 4 bases clipped from V and 1 base from J, the junction kept 8 bases outside the gene matches. This CDR3 has 16 amino acids. The table came from immunoSEQ multiplex PCR; TCRdb's copy has only in-frame clones and leaves some out. The data contain 53,000 or so clones, around nine tenths of them singletons. This chain uses TRBV5-5 with TRBJ1-5, with 7 bases fitting TRBD1. This specimen consisted of CD4+ or CD8+ T cells sorted from blood, obtained in a trial of the OX40 agonist ivuxolimab. The sequence was obtained from an adult with an advanced solid tumor such as melanoma, head and neck, liver or kidney cancer. CDR3 sequence (DNA): TGTGCCAGCAGCCAAGTTTCACAGGGGAGCAATCAGCCCCAGCATTTT. Its protein is CASSQVSQGSNQPQHF.